A selection of T cell receptor beta chains follows, all from one sample in a study of T cells in Graves' hyperthyroidism and ophthalmopathy. TCRdb ran MiXCR on the multiplex PCR reads and lists one entry per CDR3 protein. The sample includes 400,000 to 500,000 distinct CDR3 sequences, 14% to 15% of them seen just once. The sequencing sample was made of blood. The receptors come from a young man with Graves' ophthalmopathy. The CDR3 runs from the conserved cysteine through the conserved F or W. A D gene is named only where the DNA matches it firmly. Part of the rows lack a size; the others show once, few, many or a class for expanded clones.

clone size,V gene,D gene,J gene,CDR3 length,CDR3 protein,CDR3 DNA
many,TRBV12-3/TRBV12-4,.,TRBJ1-2,15,CASSSGRIFSYGYTF,TGTGCCAGCAGTTCCGGACGGATCTTTTCATATGGCTACACCTTC
few,TRBV10-2,.,TRBJ2-7,13,CASGLDSSYEQYF,TGCGCCAGCGGGCTTGACTCTTCCTACGAGCAGTACTTC
many,TRBV6-5,.,TRBJ2-1,21,CASSYNLFVHFSGSSYNEQFF,TGTGCCAGCAGTTACAACCTCTTTGTCCACTTCTCGGGGAGCTCCTACAATGAGCAGTTCTTC
many,TRBV3-1,.,TRBJ1-4,17,CASSQEPSGATNEKLFF,TGTGCCAGCAGCCAGGAGCCGTCGGGTGCAACTAATGAAAAACTGTTTTTT
.,TRBV5-6,TRBD2,TRBJ2-1,16,CASSLPSGPSYNEQFF,TGTGCCAGCAGCTTGCCTAGCGGACCCTCCTACAATGAGCAGTTCTTC
few,TRBV4-2,.,TRBJ1-2,14,CASSQEGTIYGYTF,TGTGCCAGCAGCCAAGAAGGGACGATCTATGGCTACACCTTC
many,TRBV2,TRBD2,TRBJ2-1,15,CASSELSSGRNEQFF,TGTGCCAGCAGTGAATTGTCTAGCGGGCGCAATGAGCAGTTCTTC
many,TRBV20-1,TRBD2,TRBJ2-7,15,CSANRLAEAAYEQYF,TGCAGTGCTAACAGACTAGCGGAGGCAGCCTACGAGCAGTACTTC
many,TRBV11-3,.,TRBJ1-2,16,CASSPYNYASNYGYTF,TGTGCCAGCAGCCCTTACAATTACGCTTCTAACTATGGCTACACCTTC
many,TRBV5-6,TRBD1,TRBJ1-1,13,CASVPGQGAEAFF,TGTGCAAGCGTCCCGGGACAGGGCGCTGAAGCTTTCTTT
.,TRBV6-2/TRBV6-3,TRBD1,TRBJ2-7,13,CASSYSNRGEQYF,TGTGCCAGCAGTTACTCAAACAGGGGCGAGCAGTACTTC
.,TRBV6-5,.,TRBJ1-2,13,CASSYQRTEGYTF,TGTGCCAGCAGTTATCAAAGGACAGAAGGCTACACCTTC
many,TRBV20-1,TRBD1,TRBJ1-6,15,CSARELRQGLSPLHF,TGCAGTGCTAGAGAACTCCGACAGGGCCTTTCACCCCTCCACTTT
few,TRBV29-1,.,TRBJ2-3,15,CSVHKPARGTDTQYF,TGCAGCGTTCACAAACCGGCTCGGGGCACAGATACGCAGTATTTT
.,TRBV11-1,.,TRBJ2-5,14,CASSLWPTGETQYF,TGTGCCAGCAGCTTATGGCCCACAGGGGAGACCCAGTACTTC
.,TRBV7-7,.,TRBJ2-5,14,CASSHRPFKETQYF,TGTGCCAGCAGCCATAGGCCCTTCAAAGAGACCCAGTACTTC
many,TRBV6-1,TRBD1,TRBJ1-2,14,CASSDGQGARGYTF,TGTGCCAGCAGTGACGGACAGGGGGCGAGGGGCTACACCTTC
.,TRBV24-1,.,TRBJ1-1,12,CATSGGRVEAFF,TGTGCCACCAGTGGCGGCAGGGTTGAAGCTTTCTTT
few,TRBV19,TRBD1,TRBJ2-3,15,CASRLDRGSPDTQYF,TGTGCCAGTAGACTAGACAGGGGGAGCCCAGATACGCAGTATTTT
many,TRBV6-1,TRBD2,TRBJ2-5,15,CASSRASGATGTQYF,TGTGCCAGTAGTAGGGCCAGCGGGGCTACAGGGACCCAGTACTTC
many,TRBV12-3/TRBV12-4,.,TRBJ2-1,13,CASSLFLYNEQFF,TGTGCCAGCAGTCTATTCCTGTACAATGAGCAGTTCTTC
many,TRBV12-3/TRBV12-4,.,TRBJ1-3,13,CASSFGTGTSPYF,.
many,TRBV20-1,TRBD1,TRBJ2-1,14,CSANGQGGLREQFF,TGCAGTGCTAATGGACAGGGGGGACTGCGGGAGCAGTTCTTC
.,TRBV19,.,TRBJ1-5,15,CASSWQLYSNQPQHF,TGTGCCAGTAGTTGGCAGCTTTATAGCAATCAGCCCCAGCATTTT
.,TRBV6-1,TRBD1,TRBJ2-7,13,CASQNSGGWQQYF,TGTGCCAGCCAAAATTCAGGGGGCTGGCAGCAGTACTTC
many,TRBV20-1,TRBD2,TRBJ2-5,14,CSARGRLAGETQYF,TGCAGTGCTAGGGGCAGACTAGCCGGGGAGACCCAGTACTTC
.,TRBV7-9,TRBD2,TRBJ2-5,16,CASSPRTSVSQETQYF,TGTGCCAGCAGCCCCAGGACTAGCGTATCCCAAGAGACCCAGTACTTC
many,TRBV6-1,TRBD1,TRBJ2-7,16,CASSEAGGTGSYEQYF,TGTGCCAGCAGTGAAGCTGGGGGGACAGGGTCCTACGAGCAGTACTTC
many,TRBV6-1,.,TRBJ1-1,14,CASSELGLETEAFF,TGTGCCAGCAGTGAGCTAGGGTTGGAAACTGAAGCTTTCTTT
many,TRBV30,.,TRBJ1-1,12,CAKGRMNTEAFF,TGTGCGAAAGGACGGATGAACACTGAAGCTTTCTTT
.,TRBV4-2,.,TRBJ2-1,13,CASSLHSGNEQFF,TGTGCCAGCAGCCTCCATAGTGGGAATGAGCAGTTCTTC
few,TRBV5-6,TRBD1,TRBJ2-2,15,CASSPDRGLTGELFF,TGTGCCAGCAGCCCCGACAGGGGGTTGACCGGGGAGCTGTTTTTT
many,TRBV27,TRBD1,TRBJ2-2,15,CASSSGTGDIGELFF,TGTGCCAGCAGTTCCGGGACAGGGGATATCGGGGAGCTGTTTTTT
.,TRBV19,TRBD2,TRBJ2-3,15,CAQGEKREFSDTQYF,TGTGCCCAAGGGGAGAAGCGGGAGTTCTCAGATACGCAGTATTTT
many,TRBV5-1,.,TRBJ2-7,16,CASSLAIVAPSYEQYF,TGCGCCAGCAGCTTGGCCATTGTGGCCCCCTCCTACGAGCAGTACTTC
.,TRBV5-1,TRBD1,TRBJ1-2,14,CASSDRGPSYGYTF,TGCGCCAGCAGCGACAGGGGACCCTCCTATGGCTACACCTTC
few,TRBV10-3,TRBD1,TRBJ1-5,14,CAISPGQGNQPQHF,TGTGCCATCAGCCCGGGACAGGGGAATCAGCCCCAGCATTTT
many,TRBV29-1,.,TRBJ2-5,13,CSVERSAQETQYF,TGCAGCGTTGAACGGTCGGCTCAAGAGACCCAGTACTTC
.,TRBV10-3,TRBD2,TRBJ2-7,12,CASASGEGEQYF,TGTGCCAGCGCTAGCGGGGAGGGCGAGCAGTACTTC
many,TRBV7-2,.,TRBJ1-5,13,CASSLVINQPQHF,TGTGCCAGCAGCTTAGTCATCAATCAGCCCCAGCATTTT
many,TRBV25-1,.,TRBJ1-3,22,CASSTAPGARRPPAHSGNTIYF,TGTGCCAGCAGTACCGCACCGGGGGCCAGAAGACCCCCTGCACATTCTGGAAACACCATATATTTT
.,TRBV5-5,TRBD1,TRBJ1-1,16,CASSYFGTGGGTEAFF,TGTGCCAGCAGCTACTTCGGGACAGGGGGCGGCACTGAAGCTTTCTTT
many,TRBV4-1,.,TRBJ2-7,14,CASSQGGAVREQYF,TGCGCCAGCAGCCAAGGGGGGGCTGTGAGGGAGCAGTACTTC
many,TRBV12-5,.,TRBJ1-2,13,CASALIASYGYTF,TGTGCTAGTGCCCTAATCGCGTCCTATGGCTACACCTTC
many,TRBV28,TRBD2,TRBJ2-1,17,CASSSTDWEGRLHEQFF,TGTGCCAGCAGTTCTACTGACTGGGAGGGCCGTTTGCATGAGCAGTTCTTC
few,TRBV24-1,.,TRBJ2-6,17,CATSALDRYSGANVLTF,TGTGCCACCAGTGCCTTGGACCGATACTCTGGGGCCAACGTCCTGACTTTC
few,TRBV10-3,.,TRBJ1-2,12,CAISDRADGYTF,TGTGCCATCAGTGACAGGGCGGATGGCTACACCTTC
many,TRBV20-1,.,TRBJ1-2,14,CSAFAGRPFYGYTF,TGCAGTGCCTTCGCGGGGAGGCCTTTCTATGGCTACACCTTC
.,TRBV9,.,TRBJ2-2,22,CASSATPTWRSPFPSNTGELFF,TGTGCCAGCAGCGCAACCCCGACTTGGCGGTCCCCCTTTCCGTCGAACACCGGGGAGCTGTTTTTT
many,TRBV14,TRBD1,TRBJ2-7,13,CASSWGQGNEQYF,TGTGCCAGCAGCTGGGGACAGGGTAACGAGCAGTACTTC
many,TRBV11-1,.,TRBJ2-3,14,CASSSNRVTDTQYF,TGTGCCAGCAGCTCGAACAGGGTCACAGATACGCAGTATTTT
many,TRBV30,.,TRBJ2-1,13,CAWTPQAYNEQFF,TGTGCCTGGACACCCCAAGCCTACAATGAGCAGTTCTTC
few,TRBV20-1,.,TRBJ1-2,16,CSAREFQPAGIRGYTF,TGCAGTGCTAGAGAATTTCAACCCGCAGGGATCAGAGGCTACACCTTC
many,TRBV3-1,TRBD2,TRBJ2-7,15,CASRLLAAHSDEQYF,TGTGCCAGCAGACTGCTAGCGGCCCACTCAGACGAGCAGTACTTC
.,TRBV7-2,.,TRBJ1-3,14,CASSHQEDRNTIYF,TGTGCCAGCAGCCATCAGGAGGACAGAAACACCATATATTTT
many,TRBV2,TRBD2,TRBJ2-2,15,CASSATSANTGELFF,TGTGCCAGCAGCGCTACTAGCGCCAACACCGGGGAGCTGTTTTTT
many,TRBV3-1,.,TRBJ2-1,12,CASSQVNGSPFF,TGTGCCAGCAGCCAAGTAAATGGCTCGCCGTTCTTC
few,TRBV29-1,.,TRBJ2-2,13,CSAGGWGTGELFF,TGCAGCGCCGGCGGGTGGGGAACCGGGGAGCTGTTTTTT